A selection of T cell receptor beta chains follows, all from one sample in a study of blood T cells in healthy people across ages. TCRdb passed the 5' RACE reads through MiXCR, listing each CDR3 protein once. Here the sample spans around 280,000 distinct CDR3 sequences, 25% to 30% being singletons. Sequenced input: blood. These receptors all stem from a woman aged 70-85 years in good health. CDR3s include the opening cysteine and the closing phenylalanine or tryptophan. The order of the fields is V gene, CDR3 length, D gene, J gene, clone size, CDR3 protein, CDR3 DNA. The D gene is left open where the match is weak. The size of a clone is reported for some rows only, either as once, few or many, or as a class for expanded clones.

TRBV2	10	.	TRBJ2-1	few	CASMENEQFF	TGTGCCAGCATGGAGAATGAGCAGTTCTTC
TRBV7-2	16	TRBD1	TRBJ2-1	.	CASSLETGIKYNEQFF	TGTGCCAGCAGCTTAGAGACAGGGATAAAGTACAATGAGCAGTTCTTC
TRBV12-3/TRBV12-4	14	TRBD1	TRBJ1-4	many	CASSFGTGREKLFF	TGTGCCAGCAGTTTTGGGACAGGGCGGGAAAAACTGTTTTTT
TRBV29-1	14	.	TRBJ1-3	.	CSVSQSGSGNTIYF	TGCAGCGTGAGCCAGAGTGGCTCTGGAAACACCATATATTTT
TRBV27	14	TRBD2	TRBJ2-1	few	CASRPAGGVAEQFF	TGTGCCAGCCGACCGGCGGGGGGGGTGGCTGAGCAGTTCTTC
TRBV28	13	TRBD1	TRBJ1-4	.	CATSGQSIEKLFF	TGTGCCACCTCGGGACAGAGTATCGAAAAACTGTTTTTT
TRBV19	14	TRBD1	TRBJ2-7	.	CASKIRDSYYEQYF	TGTGCCAGTAAAATACGGGACAGTTACTACGAGCAGTACTTC
TRBV6-5	11	.	TRBJ1-1	once	CASSYQGEAFF	TGTGCCAGCAGTTACCAGGGTGAAGCTTTCTTT
TRBV5-1	14	.	TRBJ2-5	.	CASSSDRVQETQYF	TGCGCCAGCAGCTCAGACAGAGTCCAAGAGACCCAGTACTTC
TRBV12-3/TRBV12-4	15	TRBD2	TRBJ2-1	.	CAGTLGGTPYNEQFF	TGTGCCGGCACTCTGGGGGGGACTCCCTACAATGAGCAGTTCTTC
TRBV7-9	14	.	TRBJ2-1	few	CASSLLESYNEQFF	TGTGCCAGCAGCTTACTGGAGTCCTACAATGAGCAGTTCTTC
TRBV12-3/TRBV12-4	14	TRBD2	TRBJ2-7	.	CASSLHGLAYEQYF	TGTGCCAGCAGTTTACATGGACTAGCATACGAGCAGTACTTC
TRBV12-3/TRBV12-4	17	TRBD2	TRBJ2-3	once	CASSPVFTGGSTDTQYF	TGTGCCAGCAGTCCCGTATTTACGGGAGGTTCCACAGATACGCAGTATTTT
TRBV29-1	13	.	TRBJ2-7	few	CSVSRSNTYEQYF	TGCAGCGTTTCCAGGTCGAATACCTACGAGCAGTACTTC
TRBV5-1	16	TRBD1	TRBJ2-1	.	CASSSTGTGSYNEQFF	TGCGCCAGCAGCTCGACCGGGACAGGCTCCTACAATGAGCAGTTCTTC
TRBV29-1	16	TRBD2	TRBJ2-1	many	CSASEGTSGRAGEQFF	TGCAGCGCTTCAGAGGGGACTAGCGGGAGGGCCGGTGAGCAGTTCTTC
TRBV3-1	16	.	TRBJ1-6	.	CASSQEQGSYNSPLHF	TGTGCCAGCAGCCAAGAACAGGGCTCCTATAATTCACCCCTCCACTTT
TRBV2	16	TRBD2	TRBJ2-1	.	CASSRIPGLAGVEQFF	TGTGCCAGCAGCCGTATTCCGGGACTAGCGGGAGTTGAGCAGTTCTTC
TRBV3-1	12	.	TRBJ2-7	.	CASSQRQAMQYF	TGTGCCAGCAGCCAAAGACAGGCCATGCAGTACTTC
TRBV29-1	12	TRBD1	TRBJ2-1	.	CSVVQGLNEQFF	TGCAGCGTTGTACAGGGGCTCAATGAGCAGTTCTTC
TRBV7-6	16	TRBD1	TRBJ2-1	.	CASSLFVTGEGNEQFF	TGTGCCAGCAGCTTATTTGTGACAGGGGAAGGCAATGAGCAGTTCTTC
TRBV6-6	16	TRBD2	TRBJ2-1	.	CASSNSGGTKSFEQFF	TGTGCCAGCAGTAACTCCGGTGGGACTAAATCATTTGAGCAGTTCTTC
TRBV20-1	13	.	TRBJ2-4	.	CSARFFTKNIQYF	TGCAGTGCCAGATTTTTTACCAAAAACATTCAGTACTTC
TRBV7-9	14	TRBD2	TRBJ2-7	.	CASGVTSGSYEQYF	TGTGCCAGCGGAGTAACTAGCGGGTCCTACGAGCAGTACTTC
TRBV2	12	.	TRBJ2-4	few	CASRKSENIQYF	TGTGCCAGCAGGAAATCCGAAAACATTCAGTACTTC
TRBV10-3	14	TRBD2	TRBJ2-7	.	CAISEREGLNEQYF	TGTGCCATCAGTGAGCGGGAGGGTCTCAACGAGCAGTACTTC
TRBV4-3	17	.	TRBJ2-1	.	CASSQDRLGFSYNEQFF	TGCGCCAGCAGCCAAGATCGTCTGGGATTCTCCTACAATGAGCAGTTCTTC
TRBV20-1	14	TRBD1	TRBJ2-7	.	CSAFSGTGTDEQYF	TGCAGTGCTTTCTCCGGGACAGGGACGGACGAGCAGTACTTC
TRBV29-1	11	.	TRBJ2-7	few	CSVQASYEQYF	TGCAGCGTTCAGGCTTCCTACGAGCAGTACTTC
TRBV20-1	15	.	TRBJ1-6	.	CSARAGSSYSSPLHF	TGCAGTGCTAGAGCCGGGAGCTCCTATAGTTCACCCCTCCACTTT
TRBV6-5	14	.	TRBJ1-5	.	CASSLDNRGSAQHF	TGTGCCAGCAGTCTGGACAACCGGGGAAGTGCCCAGCATTTT
TRBV4-2	17	TRBD2	TRBJ2-3	.	CASSHRGVAESTDTQYF	TGTGCCAGCAGCCACCGGGGGGTGGCGGAGAGCACAGATACGCAGTATTTT
TRBV24-1	13	.	TRBJ2-7	many	CATSAAALSEQYF	TGTGCCACCAGTGCGGCAGCCCTTAGCGAGCAGTACTTC